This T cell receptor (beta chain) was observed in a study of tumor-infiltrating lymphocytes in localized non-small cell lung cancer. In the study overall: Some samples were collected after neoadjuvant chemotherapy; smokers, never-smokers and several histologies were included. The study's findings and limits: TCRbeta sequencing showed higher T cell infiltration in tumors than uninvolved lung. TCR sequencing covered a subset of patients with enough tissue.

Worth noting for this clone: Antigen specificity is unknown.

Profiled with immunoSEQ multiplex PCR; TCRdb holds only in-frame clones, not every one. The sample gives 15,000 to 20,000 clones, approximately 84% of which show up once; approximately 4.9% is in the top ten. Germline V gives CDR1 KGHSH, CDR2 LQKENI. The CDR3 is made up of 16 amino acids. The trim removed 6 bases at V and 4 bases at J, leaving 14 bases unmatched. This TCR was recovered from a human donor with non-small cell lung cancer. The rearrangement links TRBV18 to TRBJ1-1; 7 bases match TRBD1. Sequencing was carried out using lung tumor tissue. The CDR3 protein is CASSPATGRGITEAFF. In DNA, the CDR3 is TGTGCCAGCTCGCCAGCGACAGGGAGAGGAATCACTGAAGCTTTCTTT.